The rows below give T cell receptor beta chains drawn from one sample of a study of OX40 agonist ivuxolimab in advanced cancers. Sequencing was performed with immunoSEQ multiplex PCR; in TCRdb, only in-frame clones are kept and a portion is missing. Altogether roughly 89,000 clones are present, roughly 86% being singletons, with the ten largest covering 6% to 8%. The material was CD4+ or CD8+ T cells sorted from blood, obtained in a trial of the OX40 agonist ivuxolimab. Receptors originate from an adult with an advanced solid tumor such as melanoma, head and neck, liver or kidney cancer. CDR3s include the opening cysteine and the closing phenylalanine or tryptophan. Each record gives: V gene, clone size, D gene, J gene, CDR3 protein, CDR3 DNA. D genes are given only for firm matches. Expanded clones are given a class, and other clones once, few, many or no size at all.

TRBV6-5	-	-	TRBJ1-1	CASSYAPKIF	TGTGCCAGCAGTTACGCACCCAAGATCTTT
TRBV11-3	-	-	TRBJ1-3	CASSPTVSGNTIYF	TGTGCCAGCAGCCCGACGGTCTCTGGAAACACCATATATTTT
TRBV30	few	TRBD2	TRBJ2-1	CAWRPQSGSRNEQFF	TGTGCCTGGAGGCCCCAGAGCGGGAGCCGGAATGAGCAGTTCTTC
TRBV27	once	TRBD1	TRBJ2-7	CASSLSLHRGNEQYF	TGTGCCAGCAGTTTGTCTCTACACAGGGGGAACGAGCAGTACTTC
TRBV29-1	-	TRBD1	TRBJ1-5	CSLTGQGRRCDQPQHF	TGCAGCCTTACGGGACAGGGGAGGAGGTGCGATCAGCCCCAGCATTTT
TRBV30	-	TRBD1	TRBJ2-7	CAWSPGTGNEQYF	TGTGCCTGGAGTCCCGGGACAGGGAACGAGCAGTACTTC
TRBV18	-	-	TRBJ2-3	CASSPSRDPNTQYF	TGTGCCAGCTCACCCTCCCGGGATCCTAATACGCAGTATTTT
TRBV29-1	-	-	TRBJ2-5	CSALWGGRPQETQYF	TGCAGCGCCCTATGGGGGGGGCGCCCGCAAGAGACCCAGTACTTC
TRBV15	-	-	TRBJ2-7	CATSLKKGYEQYF	TGTGCCACCAGCCTTAAGAAGGGGTACGAGCAGTACTTC
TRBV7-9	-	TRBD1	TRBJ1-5	CASSTQGAGQPQHF	TGTGCCAGCAGCACACAGGGGGCAGGTCAGCCCCAGCATTTT
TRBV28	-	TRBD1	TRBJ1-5	CASSSVPGQHHQPQHF	TGTGCCAGCAGTTCTGTCCCGGGACAGCATCATCAGCCCCAGCATTTT
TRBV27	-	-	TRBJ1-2	CASSLFRETYGYTF	TGTGCCAGCAGTTTATTTAGGGAAACCTATGGCTACACCTTC
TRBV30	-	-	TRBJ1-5	CAWSVQGNQPQHF	TGTGCCTGGAGTGTGCAGGGGAATCAGCCCCAGCATTTT
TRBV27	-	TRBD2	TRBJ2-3	CASSLNSGSSTDTQYF	TGTGCCAGCAGTTTAAACAGCGGGAGTAGCACAGATACGCAGTATTTT
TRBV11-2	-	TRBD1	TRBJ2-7	CASSLRQGVDSYEQYF	TGTGCCAGCAGCTTAAGACAGGGGGTGGATTCGTACGAGCAGTACTTC
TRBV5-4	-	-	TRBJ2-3	CASSLGGDTQYF	TGTGCCAGCAGCTTGGGAGGAGATACGCAGTATTTT
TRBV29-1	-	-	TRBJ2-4	CSAYDVAKNIQYF	TGCAGCGCGTACGATGTAGCCAAAAACATTCAGTACTTC
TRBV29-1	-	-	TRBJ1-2	CSSKGSYGYTF	TGCAGCTCTAAAGGGAGCTATGGCTACACCTTC
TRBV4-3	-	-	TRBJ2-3	CASSQDEQDTQYF	TGCGCCAGCAGCCAAGATGAGCAAGATACGCAGTATTTT
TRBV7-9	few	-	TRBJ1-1	CASSLAGDSNTEAFF	TGTGCCAGCAGCTTAGCCGGTGACAGCAACACTGAAGCTTTCTTT
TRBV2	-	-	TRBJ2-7	CASRIISYEQYF	TGTGCCAGCAGGATCATCTCCTACGAGCAGTACTTC
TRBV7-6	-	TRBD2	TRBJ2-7	CASSAGLAGGPGEQYF	TGTGCCAGCAGCGCGGGACTAGCGGGAGGGCCGGGGGAGCAGTACTTC
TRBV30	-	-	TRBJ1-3	CAWSVRGWSGNTIYF	TGTGCCTGGAGTGTCCGGGGTTGGAGTGGAAACACCATATATTTT
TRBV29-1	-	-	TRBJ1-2	CSVFLSGTTYGYTF	TGCAGCGTTTTTTTATCCGGGACGACCTATGGCTACACCTTC
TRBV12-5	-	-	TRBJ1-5	CASGLFPDIDGRSDQPQHF	TGTGCTAGTGGTTTGTTCCCTGACATTGATGGAAGGAGCGATCAGCCCCAGCATTTT
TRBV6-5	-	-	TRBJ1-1	CASSPRWGNTEAFF	TGTGCCAGCAGCCCCCGCTGGGGGAACACTGAAGCTTTCTTT
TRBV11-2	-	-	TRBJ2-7	CASSLDFRAIYEQYF	TGTGCCAGCAGCTTAGATTTCAGGGCTATCTACGAGCAGTACTTC
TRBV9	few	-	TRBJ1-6	CASSVTGNSPLHF	TGTGCCAGCAGCGTTACAGGAAATTCACCCCTCCACTTT
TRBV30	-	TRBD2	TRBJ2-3	CAWSSGGTDTQYF	TGTGCCTGGAGTAGCGGGGGCACAGATACGCAGTATTTT
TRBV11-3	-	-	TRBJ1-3	CASSLGDYSGNTIYF	TGTGCCAGCAGCTTGGGGGACTACTCTGGAAACACCATATATTTT
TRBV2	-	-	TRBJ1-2	CASSEEGSLLYGYTF	TGTGCCAGCAGTGAGGAGGGGAGCCTGCTCTATGGCTACACCTTC
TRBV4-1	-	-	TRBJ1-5	CASSQGVRGPQHF	TGCGCCAGCAGCCAAGGAGTGCGGGGGCCCCAGCATTTT
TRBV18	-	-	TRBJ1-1	CASSLGRNTEAFF	TGTGCCAGCTCACTAGGACGGAACACTGAAGCTTTCTTT
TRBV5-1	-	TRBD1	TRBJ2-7	CASSLGTARNEQYF	TGCGCCAGCAGCTTAGGGACAGCCCGAAACGAGCAGTACTTC
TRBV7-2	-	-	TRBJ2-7	CASSLGTRGLEQYF	TGTGCCAGCAGCTTAGGGACTAGGGGGCTCGAGCAGTACTTC
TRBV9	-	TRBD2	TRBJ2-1	CASSAGDGGGYNEQFF	TGTGCCAGCAGCGCCGGTGACGGCGGGGGTTACAATGAGCAGTTCTTC
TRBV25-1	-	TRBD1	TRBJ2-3	CASSDDRGGTDTQYF	TGTGCCAGCAGTGACGACAGGGGAGGAACAGATACGCAGTATTTT
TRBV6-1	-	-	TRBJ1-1	CASSIGSGLNTEAFF	TGTGCCAGCAGTATAGGTTCAGGGTTGAACACTGAAGCTTTCTTT
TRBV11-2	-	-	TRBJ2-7	CASSGGFSDYEQYF	TGTGCCAGCAGCGGGGGTTTTTCCGACTACGAGCAGTACTTC
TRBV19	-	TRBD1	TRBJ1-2	CASSPIGRQGDYGYTF	TGTGCCAGTAGCCCAATTGGGAGACAGGGGGACTATGGCTACACCTTC
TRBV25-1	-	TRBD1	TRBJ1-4	CASTSTGGVGKLFF	TGTGCCAGCACCTCGACAGGGGGCGTCGGAAAACTGTTTTTT
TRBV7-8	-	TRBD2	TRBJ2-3	CASSLAGIAGVRTDTQYF	TGTGCCAGCAGCTTAGCGGGAATAGCGGGAGTGAGGACAGATACGCAGTATTTT
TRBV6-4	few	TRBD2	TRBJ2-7	CAIGLAESSYEQYF	TGTGCCATAGGACTAGCGGAAAGCTCCTACGAGCAGTACTTC
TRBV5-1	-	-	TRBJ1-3	CASSPLEGGGNTIYF	TGCGCCAGCAGCCCCCTCGAGGGGGGAGGAAACACCATATATTTT
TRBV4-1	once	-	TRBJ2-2	CASSRTTGELFF	TGCGCCAGCAGCCGTACCACCGGGGAGCTGTTTTTT
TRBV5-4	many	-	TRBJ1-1	CASSFSSSQGETFF	TGTGCCAGCAGCTTTTCCAGCAGTCAGGGAGAAACTTTCTTT
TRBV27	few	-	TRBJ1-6	CASRLREGGSPLHF	TGTGCCAGCAGACTTAGGGAGGGCGGGTCACCCCTCCACTTT
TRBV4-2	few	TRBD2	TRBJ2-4	CASSPLAGGLAKNIQYF	TGTGCCAGCAGCCCACTAGCGGGGGGTCTAGCCAAAAACATTCAGTACTTC
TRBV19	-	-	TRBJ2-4	CASSIITGEGAKNIQYF	TGTGCCAGTAGTATAATTACAGGGGAGGGGGCCAAAAACATTCAGTACTTC
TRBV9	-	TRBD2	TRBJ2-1	CASSPQLAGVWNEQFF	TGTGCCAGCAGCCCCCAGCTAGCGGGGGTTTGGAATGAGCAGTTCTTC
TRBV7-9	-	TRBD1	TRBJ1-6	CASSLMRGGADSPLHF	TGTGCCAGCAGCTTAATGCGAGGGGGCGCCGATTCACCCCTCCACTTT
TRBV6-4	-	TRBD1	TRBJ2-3	CAGVTGGSVGADTQYF	TGTGCCGGTGTGACAGGGGGGTCCGTAGGTGCAGATACGCAGTATTTT
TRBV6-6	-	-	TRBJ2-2	CASSYSGRAGELFF	TGTGCCAGCAGTTACTCGGGACGCGCCGGGGAGCTGTTTTTT
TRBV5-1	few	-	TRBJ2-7	CASSYEQWSEQYF	TGCGCCAGCAGCTATGAGCAGTGGAGCGAGCAGTACTTC
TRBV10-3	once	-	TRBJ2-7	CAIGGSYEQYF	TGTGCCATCGGGGGGAGCTACGAGCAGTACTTC